The 8 T cell receptor beta chains below all came from one sample that was sequenced in a study of CD8 T cells in Susac syndrome. cDNA came from approximately 0.5 to 1 ug RNA primed by random hexamers. MiXCR, applied by TCRdb to the immunoSEQ multiplex PCR reads, yields one record per CDR3 protein. The sample includes approximately 110,000 distinct CDR3 sequences, approximately 96% seen only once; the top ten take roughly 0.087%. Sequences were obtained from CD4+ T cells from PBMCs. The source of these receptors is a human donor in good health.

The gene calls are TRBV7-9 and TRBJ2-7; 8 bases align to TRBD1. The germline gives CDR1 SEHNR, CDR2 FQNEAQ (reference sequence). This CDR3 spans 15 amino acids. V shed 2 bases, J shed 2 bases, and the junction held 5 bases outside the gene matches. Here the CDR3 reads CASSLPTGATYEQYF. The CDR3 nucleotides read TGTGCCAGCAGCTTACCGACAGGGGCTACCTACGAGCAGTACTTC.

This rearrangement joins TRBV7-2 to TRBJ2-1, with 7 positions matching TRBD1. The trim removed 1 base at V and 7 bases at J, leaving 4 bases unmatched. The CDR3 sequence is 14 residues long. Per the germline V gene, CDR1 is SGHTA and CDR2 is FQGNSA. The CDR3 spells CASSLDRGRNEQFF. The CDR3 nucleotides read TGTGCCAGCAGCTTAGACAGGGGTCGGAATGAGCAGTTCTTC.

CDR3 sequence: CAIREGLAGVYEQYF. CDR3 nucleotide sequence: TGTGCCATCAGGGAGGGACTAGCGGGAGTTTACGAGCAGTACTTC. The V and J genes are TRBV10-3 and TRBJ2-7, with TRBD2 identical over 14 bases. The CDR3 runs 15 residues. Germline V gene lookup returns CDR1 ENHRY and CDR2 SYGVKD. V was pared by 6 bases and J by 4 bases, with 5 bases of the junction left unmatched.

The rearrangement links TRBV7-9 to TRBJ1-1; 7 nucleotides align to TRBD1. The CDR3 runs 12 residues. After removal of 3 bases from V and 10 bases from J, the junction contained 5 bases not matched to a gene. Germline loops: CDR1 SEHNR, CDR2 FQNEAQ (reference sequence). In nucleotides, the CDR3 is TGTGCCAGCAGCTTGGGACAGAGAGGAGCTTTCTTT. Translated: CASSLGQRGAFF. The full variable domain, in which reference TRBV7-9 and TRBJ1-1 provide the parts outside the CDR3, is DTGVSQNPRHKITKRGQNVTFRCDPISEHNRLYWYRQTLGQGPEFLTYFQNEAQLEKSRLLSDRFSAERPKGSFSTLEIQRTEQGDSAMYLCASSLGQRGAFFGQGTRLTVV.

The V gene is TRBV20-1, the J gene TRBJ1-3; D is unresolved. Germline CDR1 is DFQATT and CDR2 is SNEGSKA (reference sequence). The CDR3 has 15 residues. With 2 bases removed from V and 0 bases from J, the gap between germline ends came to 11 bases. The DNA for the CDR3 is TGCAGTGCTAGACCCAGGCGCCACTCTGGAAACACCATATATTTT. The encoded protein is CSARPRRHSGNTIYF.

The CDR3 region is CASNSGTGVEKLFF. The DNA for the CDR3 is TGTGCCAGCAATTCCGGGACAGGGGTTGAAAAACTGTTTTTT. V usage is TRBV6-6 and J usage is TRBJ1-4, with TRBD1 identical over 10 bases. Germline CDR1 MNHNY, CDR2 SVGAGI (reference sequence). CDR3 size: 14 residues. The V and J ends lost 7 bases and 7 bases, in that order; junction bases with no gene match: 6.

The chain joins TRBV3-1 to TRBJ2-7; 10 bases line up with TRBD2. The junction had 6 bases not matched to a gene; V was cut back by 1 base and J by 0 bases. The germline V gene has CDR1 LGHDT and CDR2 YNNKEL (reference sequence). This CDR3 is 17 amino acids long. The CDR3 DNA sequence: TGTGCCAGCAGCCAAGCCCGGACTAGCGGAAACTCCTACGAGCAGTACTTC. It specifies CASSQARTSGNSYEQYF.

This chain joins TRBV19 and TRBJ2-1; TRBD2 is a possible D gene (6 bases). CDR1 and CDR2 (germline): LNHDA, SQIVND (reference sequence). The CDR3 is 14 residues long. The V end was cut by 11 bases, the J end by 1 base, with 15 bases between. The CDR3 spells CARYGTYSYNEQFF. DNA for the CDR3: TGTGCCCGGTACGGGACTTATTCCTACAATGAGCAGTTCTTC. Filled out from reference TRBV19 and TRBJ2-1, the complete variable domain reads DGGITQSPKYLFRKEGQNVTLSCEQNLNHDAMYWYRQDPGQGLRLIYYSQIVNDFQKGDIAEGYSVSREKKESFPLTVTSAQKNPTAFYLCARYGTYSYNEQFFGPGTRLTVL.